One and the same sample provided the 20 T cell receptor beta chains below, sequenced in a study of blood T cell repertoires in COVID-19. Some clones are missing from TCRdb's copy, which holds only in-frame ones; the method was immunoSEQ multiplex PCR. The repertoire has 90,000 to 120,000 clones, around 89% of them found once; the top ten carry 4% to 6%. Sequences were obtained from peripheral blood. These receptors were obtained from a middle-aged man with active or convalescent COVID-19.

The genes are TRBV15 and TRBJ1-2, with 7 bases aligning to TRBD1. Germline CDR1 LNHNV, CDR2 YYDKDF (reference sequence). V was pared by 2 bases and J by 8 bases, with 14 bases of the junction left unmatched. CDR3 length: 16 residues. The CDR3 nucleotides read TGTGCCACCAGCAGAAGAAACCCCCGACAGGGCGACGGCTACACCTTC. This encodes CATSRRNPRQGDGYTF.

This clone was picked up one time. The V and J genes are TRBV6-6 and TRBJ2-1; 10 bases align to TRBD2. The V segment lost 5 bases and the J segment 6 bases; nucleotides outside the gene matches: 4. The CDR3 is 14 amino acids. The germline V gene has CDR1 MNHNY and CDR2 SVGAGI (reference sequence). The CDR3 protein is CASSRLAGPNEQFF. DNA for the CDR3: TGTGCCAGCAGTCGACTAGCGGGCCCCAATGAGCAGTTCTTC.

This rearrangement joins TRBV23-1 to TRBJ2-7, with 7 bases lining up with TRBD1. TRBV23-1 is an open reading frame whose function is uncertain. The CDR3 contains 19 residues. V lost 2 bases to trimming and J lost 3 bases; unmatched junction nucleotides: 19. CDR3 sequence (DNA): TGCGCCAGCAGTCAACCCGAGACAGGGCTAGGTTTGCATGGCTACGAGCAGTACTTC. This encodes CASSQPETGLGLHGYEQYF.

This chain joins TRBV5-4 and TRBJ2-2; 8 bases are shared with TRBD2. This CDR3 has 14 residues. Germline V gives CDR1 SGHNT, CDR2 YYREEE (reference sequence). The V gene end was trimmed by 9 bases and the J gene end by 5 bases; junction bases not matched to a gene: 9. The DNA of the CDR3 is TGTGCCACTGGGGCTAGCGGGCTGACCGGGGAGCTGTTTTTT. It is translated as CATGASGLTGELFF.

This clone was found once. The chain has TRBV18 and TRBJ1-4, with D possibly TRBD1 on 5 matching bases. Germline values: CDR1 KGHSH, CDR2 LQKENI. This CDR3 region has 15 residues. The germline V and J ends were trimmed by 3 bases and 5 bases, with 13 bases remaining between them. The CDR3 spells CASSPRGTSNEKLFF. The CDR3 DNA reads TGTGCCAGCTCACCTAGAGGGACTAGCAATGAAAAACTGTTTTTT.

This chain connects TRBV28 to TRBJ1-2; unclear D gene. The CDR3 runs 15 residues. CDR1 MDHEN and CDR2 SYDVKM come from the germline V gene. The germline V and J ends were trimmed by 3 bases and 8 bases, with 19 bases remaining between them. CDR3 protein: CASSFSLERIEGYTF. The CDR3 DNA reads TGTGCCAGCAGTTTTAGCTTGGAAAGGATAGAAGGCTACACCTTC.

This clone was observed a handful of times. The chain is built from TRBV3-1 (or the pseudogene TRBV3-2) and TRBJ2-7; D may be TRBD2 (5 bases). CDR1 is LGHDT, CDR2 YNNKEL, per germline (reference sequence). V gave up 0 bases and J gave up 7 bases, with 16 bases separating them. This CDR3 has 15 residues. For the CDR3, the DNA is TGTGCCAGCAGCCAAGACTGGGAGAGGACGGGGGAGCAGTACTTC. This translates into CASSQDWERTGEQYF.

This rearrangement joins TRBV9 to TRBJ1-4, with a possible D match to TRBD1 (6 bases). The CDR3 consists of 16 residues. V dropped 5 bases and J dropped 3 bases, with 17 bases sitting between them. Germline V CDR1 and CDR2: SGDLS, YYNGEE. The DNA of the CDR3 is TGTGCCAGCAGTTCCGGCCGGGGGGGCTCTAATGAAAAACTGTTTTTT. It codes for CASSSGRGGSNEKLFF.

CDR3 region: CASSSGGTGELFF. The DNA for the CDR3 is TGTGCCAGCAGCTCCGGCGGTACCGGGGAGCTGTTTTTT. This chain uses TRBV6-2 or TRBV6-3 with TRBJ2-2; D is uncertain. The CDR3 totals 13 residues. V was cut by 6 bases and J by 5 bases, with 10 bases left in between. Germline CDR1 MNHEY, CDR2 SVGEGT.

Written as DNA, the CDR3 is TGCGCCAGCAGCGCGACTAGCGGGATGTACAATGAGCAGTTCTTC. This translates into CASSATSGMYNEQFF. This chain links TRBV10-2 with TRBJ2-1, with TRBD2 identical over 11 bases. From germline, CDR1 is WSHSY and CDR2 SAAADI. This CDR3 contains 15 residues. Trimming removed 6 bases from V and 4 bases from J; junction bases left unmatched: 5.

The chain joins TRBV4-2 to TRBJ2-1; TRBD2 matches 7 bases. V trimming: 0 bases; J trimming: 5 bases; junction bases outside the gene matches: 1. The CDR3 sequence is 14 residues long. Germline V gene sequence: CDR1 LGHNA, CDR2 YNFKEQ. The CDR3 reads CASSQEGLHNEQFF. The CDR3 nucleotides read TGTGCCAGCAGCCAAGAGGGACTACACAATGAGCAGTTCTTC.

The V call is TRBV18, the J call TRBJ2-7; 8 positions match TRBD1. The ends lost 6 bases at V and 2 bases at J; junction bases unmatched: 12. The germline V gene has CDR1 KGHSH and CDR2 LQKENI. The CDR3 is 16 amino acids. Written as DNA, the CDR3 is TGTGCCAGCTCCTCGTGGGACAGGAGGGGGACCTACGAGCAGTACTTC. This encodes CASSSWDRRGTYEQYF.

This chain uses TRBV5-6 with TRBJ2-3, with TRBD2 matching 10 bases. J gave up 2 bases and V 6 bases, and 9 bases lay outside the gene matches. The germline V gene has CDR1 SGHDT and CDR2 YYEEEE. The CDR3 length is 16 residues. In nucleotides, the CDR3 is TGTGCCAGCATCCTAGGACTAGCGGACACCACAGATACGCAGTATTTT. Translation: CASILGLADTTDTQYF. The variable domain in full, completed from reference TRBV5-6 and TRBJ2-3, reads DAGVTQSPTHLIKTRGQQVTLRCSPKSGHDTVSWYQQALGQGPQFIFQYYEEEERQRGNFPDRFSGHQFPNYSSELNVNALLLGDSALYLCASILGLADTTDTQYFGPGTRLTVL.

The V gene is TRBV29-1, the J gene TRBJ2-1; 11 bases match TRBD2. The germline V gene has CDR1 SQVTM and CDR2 ANQGSEA. J was trimmed by 8 bases and V by 7 bases; bases with no gene match: 13. The CDR3 runs 15 residues. The DNA of the CDR3 is TGCAGCGCGGCGTTGGGGACTAGCGGAGGGGATGAGCAGTTCTTC. This translates into CSAALGTSGGDEQFF.

The J gene is TRBJ1-2, the V gene TRBV3-1 (or the pseudogene TRBV3-2); 9 bases match TRBD1. Trimming at V came to 1 base and at J to 5 bases, leaving 5 bases not matched to a gene. Per germline, CDR1 LGHDT and CDR2 YNNKEL (reference sequence). The CDR3 is 15 residues long. The CDR3 sequence: CASSQGTGVSYGYTF. The CDR3 nucleotides read TGTGCCAGCAGCCAAGGGACAGGGGTTTCATATGGCTACACCTTC.

V is TRBV28 and J is TRBJ1-3; 7 bases are a match to TRBD1. Germline trimming cut 3 bases from V and 9 bases from J; bases unmatched to any gene: 8. Germline CDR1 and CDR2: MDHEN and SYDVKM. CDR3 length equals 14 residues. CDR3 region: CASSFDRVGLTIYF. CDR3 sequence (DNA): TGTGCCAGCAGTTTTGACAGGGTGGGCCTCACCATATATTTT.

The chain combines TRBV20-1 with TRBJ1-5; TRBD1 might be the D (6 bases). CDR1 is DFQATT, CDR2 SNEGSKA, per germline (reference sequence). Deletions cut 3 bases from V and 3 bases from J, with 15 bases between. The CDR3 extends over 15 amino acids. The CDR3 is CSASQWDTNNQPQHF. In DNA form, the CDR3 reads TGCAGTGCTAGTCAGTGGGACACCAACAATCAGCCCCAGCATTTT.

This clone appeared a single time. The J gene is TRBJ2-1, the V gene TRBV27; D possibly corresponds to TRBD2 (6 bases). V gave up 5 bases and J gave up 6 bases, with 14 bases separating them. The length of the CDR3 is 14 residues. Germline V CDR1 and CDR2: MNHEY, SMNVEV (reference sequence). The CDR3 coding sequence is TGTGCCAGCAGTCGGGAGACACTCTCCAATGAGCAGTTCTTC. It encodes CASSRETLSNEQFF.

CDR3 in DNA: TGTGCCAGCAGTGGGGCTAGCGCTAGCTCCTATAATTCACCCCTCCACTTT. It yields the protein CASSGASASSYNSPLHF. V and J are TRBV28 and TRBJ1-6; tentative D call: TRBD1 (5 bases). From germline, CDR1 is MDHEN and CDR2 SYDVKM. Between the trimmed V and J ends, which lost 5 bases and 0 bases, there was a span of 14 bases. The CDR3 consists of 17 residues.

This clone has a single count. This chain uses TRBV5-8 with TRBJ2-2, with D possibly being TRBD2 (5 bases). Germline CDR1 is SGHTS and CDR2 is YDEGEE. CDR3 size: 15 residues. The V end was cut by 0 bases, the J end by 3 bases, with 9 bases between. The CDR3 DNA sequence: TGTGCCAGCAGCTTGGGGCGGGTTCACACCGGGGAGCTGTTTTTT. Its translation is CASSLGRVHTGELFF.